The sequence of this TCR beta chain was determined in a study of blood T cell repertoires in COVID-19. Study-wide context: The United States, Italy and Spain supplied acute and convalescent COVID-19 samples.

V trimming: 4 bases; J trimming: 2 bases; junction bases outside the gene matches: 5. The CDR3 extends over 15 amino acids. CDR1 and CDR2 from the germline V gene are ENHRY and SYGVKD. This table comes from immunoSEQ multiplex PCR, and its TCRdb copy is limited to in-frame clones, with some not included. Here the sample spans 150,000 to 200,000 clones, about 76% being singletons. This chain links TRBV10-3 with TRBJ2-3; 8 bases match TRBD1. Sequencing was carried out using peripheral blood. This TCR came from a woman in her 50s with active or convalescent COVID-19. This CDR3 reads CAISGQGSNTDTQYF. The CDR3 DNA sequence: TGTGCCATCAGTGGACAGGGGTCCAACACAGATACGCAGTATTTT.